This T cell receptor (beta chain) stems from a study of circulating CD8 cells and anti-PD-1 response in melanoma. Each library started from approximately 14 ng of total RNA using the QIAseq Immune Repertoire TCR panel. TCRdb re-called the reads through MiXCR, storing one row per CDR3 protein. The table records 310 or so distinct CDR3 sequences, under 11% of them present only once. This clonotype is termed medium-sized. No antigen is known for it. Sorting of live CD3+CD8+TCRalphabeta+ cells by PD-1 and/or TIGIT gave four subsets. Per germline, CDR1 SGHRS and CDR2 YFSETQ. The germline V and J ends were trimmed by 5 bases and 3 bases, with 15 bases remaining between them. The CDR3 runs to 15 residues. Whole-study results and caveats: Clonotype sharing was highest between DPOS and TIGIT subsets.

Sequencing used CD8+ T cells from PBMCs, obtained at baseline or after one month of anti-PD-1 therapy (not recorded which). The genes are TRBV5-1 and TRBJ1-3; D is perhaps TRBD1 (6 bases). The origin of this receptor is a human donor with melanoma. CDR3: CASRRDRSIGNTIYF. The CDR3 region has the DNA TGCGCCAGCAGACGAGACAGGTCCATTGGAAACACCATATATTTT.